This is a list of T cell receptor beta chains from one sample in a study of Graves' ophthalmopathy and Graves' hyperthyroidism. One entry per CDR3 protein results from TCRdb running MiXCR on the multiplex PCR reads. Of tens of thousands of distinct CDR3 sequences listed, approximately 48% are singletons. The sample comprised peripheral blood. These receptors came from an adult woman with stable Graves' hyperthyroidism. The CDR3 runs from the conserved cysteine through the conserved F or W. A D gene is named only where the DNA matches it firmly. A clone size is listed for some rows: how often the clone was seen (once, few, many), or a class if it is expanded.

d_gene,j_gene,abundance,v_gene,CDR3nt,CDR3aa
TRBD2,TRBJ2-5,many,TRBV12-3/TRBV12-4,TGTGCCAGCAGTTTTCTTAATCGTGGACAGAGGACTAGCGGCAGCCCAGAGACCCAGTACTTC,CASSFLNRGQRTSGSPETQYF
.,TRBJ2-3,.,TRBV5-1,TGCGCCAGCAGCTTTTTGGATACGCAGTATTTT,CASSFLDTQYF
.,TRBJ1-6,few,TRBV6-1,TGTGCCAGCAGTCCGGACGGAATACTGAGATCACCCCTCCACTTT,CASSPDGILRSPLHF
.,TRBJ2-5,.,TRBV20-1,TGCAGTGCTAGAGATAGTGATCCACGGGAGACCCAGTACTTC,CSARDSDPRETQYF
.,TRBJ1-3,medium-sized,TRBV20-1,TGCAGTGCTAGTTCCGACTCTGGAAACACCATATATTTT,CSASSDSGNTIYF
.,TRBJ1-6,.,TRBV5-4,TGTGCCAGCAGCTTGGGGGAGTCCCCCCTCCACTTT,CASSLGESPLHF
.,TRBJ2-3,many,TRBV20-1,TGCAGTGCCCCCGATGGTACGCAGTATTTT,CSAPDGTQYF
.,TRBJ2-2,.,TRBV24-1,TGTGCCACCAGTGAATTGGGCTTAGGGTCCGGGGAGCTGTTTTTT,CATSELGLGSGELFF
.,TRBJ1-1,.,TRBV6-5,TGTGCCAGCAGTACCCACCCCGCGAATCGTCACACTGAAGCTTTCTTT,CASSTHPANRHTEAFF
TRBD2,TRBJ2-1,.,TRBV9,TGTGCCAGCAGCGTAGCTAGCGGGATAATGAACTACAATGAGCAGTTCTTC,CASSVASGIMNYNEQFF
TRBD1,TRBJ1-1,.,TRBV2,TGTGCCAGCAGTGAAATGGCAGGGGGCAATGAAGCTTTCTTT,CASSEMAGGNEAFF